The 28 T cell receptor beta chains reported below all come from one sample, sequenced in a study of shared clonotypes between healthy human individuals. Produced via immunoSEQ multiplex PCR; TCRdb's table is partial and in-frame only. The sample contains hundreds of thousands of clones, about 91% of which appear only once. As defined, naive CD8 cells were CD45RO-negative and positively selected for CCR7, with terminally differentiated effector memory CD45RA+ cells excluded. Sequenced input: naive CD8+ T cells sorted from blood. The receptors come from a man aged 30-40 years in good health.

The rearrangement links TRBV5-6 to TRBJ2-6, with D possibly being TRBD2 (6 bases). CDR1 SGHDT and CDR2 YYEEEE come from the germline V gene. Deletions cut 2 bases from V and 2 bases from J, with 8 bases between. This CDR3 has 15 residues. In DNA form, the CDR3 reads TGTGCCAGCAGCTTTAGGAGGGCTGGGGCCAACGTCCTGACTTTC. It specifies CASSFRRAGANVLTF.

This chain connects TRBV10-1 to TRBJ2-3, with 11 bases identical to TRBD2. The CDR3 has 17 amino acids. The V segment lost 2 bases and the J segment 2 bases; nucleotides outside the gene matches: 6. CDR1 and CDR2 (germline): WNHNN, SYGVQD (reference sequence). The CDR3, as DNA: TGCGCCAGCAGTGAGGGCCTAGCGGGAGGCCCCACAGATACGCAGTATTTT. It codes for CASSEGLAGGPTDTQYF.

This chain connects TRBV9 to TRBJ2-5; 8 bases are shared with TRBD1. The CDR3 runs to 16 residues. The V and J ends lost 3 bases and 2 bases, in that order; junction bases with no gene match: 9. Germline CDR1 SGDLS, CDR2 YYNGEE. The CDR3 nucleotides read TGTGCCAGCAGCGCCCCCCGGACAGGGCTGCAAGAGACCCAGTACTTC. Its translation is CASSAPRTGLQETQYF.

The chain joins TRBV11-2 to TRBJ2-7; perhaps TRBD1 as D (6 bases). Trimming shortened V by 5 bases and J by 4 bases, and 12 bases separated the two germline ends. CDR3 size: 13 residues. Germline loops: CDR1 SGHAT, CDR2 FQNNGV. CDR3 nucleotide sequence: TGTGCCAGCAGCCTCGGGACACGGTACGAGCAGTACTTC. Protein product: CASSLGTRYEQYF.

The CDR3 region is CASSPRTGRASTDTQYF. Written as DNA, the CDR3 is TGCGCCAGCAGCCCTCGGACAGGGAGAGCTAGCACAGATACGCAGTATTTT. V gene TRBV4-1 combines with J gene TRBJ2-3, with 8 bases fitting TRBD1. The CDR3 totals 17 residues. The germline V gene encodes CDR1 MGHRA and CDR2 YSYEKL. V lost 4 bases, J lost 0 bases, and 9 bases stayed unmatched.

The V call is TRBV7-6, the J call TRBJ2-7, with TRBD1 matching over 10 bases. Germline V CDR1 and CDR2: SGHVS, FNYEAQ. V lost 3 bases, J lost 4 bases, and 3 bases stayed unmatched. CDR3 length equals 14 residues. This CDR3 reads CASSFRDRGYEQYF. CDR3 bases: TGTGCCAGCAGCTTCCGGGACAGGGGATACGAGCAGTACTTC. The whole variable domain, filled in from reference TRBV7-6 and TRBJ2-7, reads GAGVSQSPRYKVTKRGQDVALRCDPISGHVSLYWYRQALGQGPEFLTYFNYEAQQDKSGLPNDRFSAERPEGSISTLTIQRTEQRDSAMYRCASSFRDRGYEQYFGPGTRLTVT.

The rearrangement joins TRBV9 to TRBJ2-1; D is unresolved. Germline V lookup: CDR1 SGDLS, CDR2 YYNGEE. Trimming took 2 bases from V and 2 from J, leaving 11 bases between them. The CDR3 has 15 residues. CDR3 DNA: TGTGCCAGCAGCGTTTTAGGGTTCCCCTACAATGAGCAGTTCTTC. It is translated as CASSVLGFPYNEQFF. The full variable domain, its missing parts supplied by reference TRBV9 and TRBJ2-1, is DSGVTQTPKHLITATGQRVTLRCSPRSGDLSVYWYQQSLDQGLQFLIQYYNGEERAKGNILERFSAQQFPDLHSELNLSSLELGDSALYFCASSVLGFPYNEQFFGPGTRLTVL.

V gene TRBV13 combines with J gene TRBJ2-7; the D is unclear. This CDR3 comprises 14 residues. Germline CDR1 PRHDT, CDR2 FYEKMQ (reference sequence). With 0 bases removed from V and 2 bases from J, the gap between germline ends came to 8 bases. The chain's CDR3 is CASSLGGSAYEQYF. Here the CDR3 DNA reads TGTGCCAGCAGCTTAGGGGGTTCCGCCTACGAGCAGTACTTC. Filled out from reference TRBV13 and TRBJ2-7, the complete variable domain reads AAGVIQSPRHLIKEKRETATLKCYPIPRHDTVYWYQQGPGQDPQFLISFYEKMQSDKGSIPDRFSAQQFSDYHSELNMSSLELGDSALYFCASSLGGSAYEQYFGPGTRLTVT.

The chain employs TRBV2 and TRBJ2-5, with 10 nucleotides matching TRBD1. The tail of the sequence fits TRBJ2-7 better, so the J call may be wrong. CDR1 is SNHLY, CDR2 FYNNEI, per germline. The CDR3 covers 14 residues. The CDR3 bases are TGTGCCAGCAGTGAAGGGGGACAGGGGTACGAGCAGTACTTC. Translated: CASSEGGQGYEQYF.

CDR3: CASREGVGSDTQYF. The CDR3 DNA reads as TGTGCCAGCCGGGAAGGGGTCGGCTCAGATACGCAGTATTTT. The V and J genes are TRBV9 and TRBJ2-3, with D tentatively TRBD1 or TRBD2 (5 bases each). The length of the CDR3 is 14 residues. Trimming stripped 7 bases from V and 4 bases from J, with 16 bases between. Germline V gene data show CDR1 as SGDLS and CDR2 as YYNGEE.

Comments on this clone: Other DNA sequences in this sample translate to the same CDR3. This sequence joins TRBV7-6 and TRBJ2-3; TRBD2 matches 12 bases. CDR3 length: 17 amino acids. Germline-derived CDR1 and CDR2 are SGHVS and FNYEAQ. The V and J ends lost 5 bases and 0 bases, in that order; junction bases with no gene match: 6. In nucleotides, the CDR3 is TGTGCCAGCAGCCCCCGGACTAGCGGGGCTAGCACAGATACGCAGTATTTT. It encodes CASSPRTSGASTDTQYF. Using reference TRBV7-6 and TRBJ2-3 for the parts outside the CDR3, the full variable domain is GAGVSQSPRYKVTKRGQDVALRCDPISGHVSLYWYRQALGQGPEFLTYFNYEAQQDKSGLPNDRFSAERPEGSISTLTIQRTEQRDSAMYRCASSPRTSGASTDTQYFGPGTRLTVL.

V is TRBV11-2 and J is TRBJ2-7, with 8 bases fitting TRBD2. Germline V gives CDR1 SGHAT, CDR2 FQNNGV. With V trimmed by 0 bases and J by 2 bases, 3 bases remained unmatched. The CDR3 runs to 15 residues. CDR3 protein: CASSLEPGLAYEQYF. The DNA of the CDR3 is TGTGCCAGCAGCTTAGAACCGGGACTAGCCTACGAGCAGTACTTC. Full variable domain (missing parts from reference TRBV11-2 and TRBJ2-7): EAGVAQSPRYKIIEKRQSVAFWCNPISGHATLYWYQQILGQGPKLLIQFQNNGVVDDSQLPKDRFSAERLKGVDSTLKIQPAKLEDSAVYLCASSLEPGLAYEQYFGPGTRLTVT.

V usage is TRBV7-9 and J usage is TRBJ2-4; 8 bases agree with TRBD2. CDR1 and CDR2 from the germline V gene are SEHNR and FQNEAQ (reference sequence). J lost 0 bases, V lost 5 bases, and 9 bases had no gene match. The CDR3 contains 17 residues. This CDR3 reads CASSPLREGLAKNIQYF. The CDR3 DNA reads as TGTGCCAGCAGCCCCCTCCGGGAGGGACTAGCCAAAAACATTCAGTACTTC.

CDR3 sequence (DNA): TGTGCCAGCAGTTCGGGTAGCGGACGCACAGATACGCAGTATTTT. Translated: CASSSGSGRTDTQYF. This chain connects TRBV6-5 to TRBJ2-3, with a weak D call TRBD2 (6 bases). This CDR3 is built from 15 residues. V gave up 4 bases and J gave up 1 base, with 12 bases separating them. Germline CDR1 and CDR2: MNHEY and SVGAGI.

Written as DNA, the CDR3 is TGCAGCGCCCCAGACACCTATAACTATGGCTACACCTTC. Translated: CSAPDTYNYGYTF. The chain is built from TRBV29-1 and TRBJ1-2; D unclear. This CDR3 contains 13 residues. The germline gives CDR1 SQVTM, CDR2 ANQGSEA. V was trimmed by 7 bases and J by 1 base, leaving 13 bases between them.

The V call is TRBV7-9, the J call TRBJ2-7; TRBD2 agrees at 11 bases. V was clipped by 5 bases and J by 7 bases; unmatched bases: 22. CDR1 is SEHNR, CDR2 FQNEAQ, per germline (reference sequence). The CDR3 has 19 amino acids. The CDR3 region has the DNA TGTGCCAGCAGCAGTAAAACCGGGACTAGCGGAGTCAGGGGGTTTGAGCAGTACTTC. The encoded protein is CASSSKTGTSGVRGFEQYF. The full variable domain, with the rest looked up from reference TRBV7-9 and TRBJ2-7, is DTGVSQNPRHKITKRGQNVTFRCDPISEHNRLYWYRQTLGQGPEFLTYFQNEAQLEKSRLLSDRFSAERPKGSFSTLEIQRTEQGDSAMYLCASSSKTGTSGVRGFEQYFGPGTRLTVT.

CDR3 nucleotide sequence: TGCAGCGTTGTCGGGATTTCCTACGAGCAGTACTTC. Encoded protein: CSVVGISYEQYF. The chain joins TRBV29-1 to TRBJ2-7, with D tentatively TRBD2 (5 bases). Trimming left V 4 bases short and J 1 base short, with 8 bases between. The length of the CDR3 is 12 residues. Germline CDR1 is SQVTM and CDR2 is ANQGSEA.

V gene TRBV28 combines with J gene TRBJ1-5, with 7 bases fitting TRBD1. V was pared by 3 bases and J by 5 bases, with 13 bases of the junction left unmatched. In germline, CDR1 is MDHEN, CDR2 SYDVKM. This CDR3 comprises 17 residues. The CDR3 protein is CASSLLVFGTVDQPQHF. The CDR3 DNA reads TGTGCCAGCAGTTTGTTAGTCTTCGGGACAGTAGATCAGCCCCAGCATTTT.

This chain joins TRBV7-9 and TRBJ2-1; TRBD1 matches 8 bases. The length of the CDR3 is 16 residues. Trimming at V came to 5 bases and at J to 8 bases, leaving 14 bases not matched to a gene. Germline values: CDR1 SEHNR, CDR2 FQNEAQ (reference sequence). CDR3 region: CASSPQGQVLPYEQFF. CDR3 nucleotide sequence: TGTGCCAGCAGCCCGCAGGGACAGGTCTTACCCTATGAGCAGTTCTTC.

V and J are TRBV5-1 and TRBJ2-1; perhaps TRBD2 as D (6 bases). Germline CDR1 and CDR2: SGHRS and YFSETQ. The ends were cut back, 3 bases at V and 8 bases at J, with 12 bases in the middle. The CDR3 has 13 amino acids. CDR3 sequence reads: CASSSASADEQFF. The CDR3 DNA reads as TGCGCCAGCAGCTCCGCTAGCGCCGATGAGCAGTTCTTC. Full variable domain (missing parts from reference TRBV5-1 and TRBJ2-1): KAGVTQTPRYLIKTRGQQVTLSCSPISGHRSVSWYQQTPGQGLQFLFEYFSETQRNKGNFPGRFSGRQFSNSRSEMNVSTLELGDSALYLCASSSASADEQFFGPGTRLTVL.

The rearrangement joins TRBV4-1 to TRBJ2-6; maybe TRBD2 (5 bases). V gave up 0 bases and J gave up 2 bases, with 23 bases separating them. Germline V gene lookup returns CDR1 MGHRA and CDR2 YSYEKL. This CDR3 has 21 amino acids. The CDR3 loop reads CASSQEVEIWGEGPGANVLTF. As DNA, the CDR3 is TGCGCCAGCAGCCAAGAAGTGGAAATTTGGGGAGAGGGTCCTGGGGCCAACGTCCTGACTTTC.

Concerning this clone itself: The sample holds other DNA sequences that translate to the same CDR3. The rearrangement links TRBV29-1 to TRBJ1-2; 7 bases line up with TRBD1. Losses at the gene ends were 3 bases for V and 2 bases for J; bases not matched to a gene: 0. Germline V gene lookup returns CDR1 SQVTM and CDR2 ANQGSEA. The CDR3 extends over 12 amino acids. The CDR3 nucleotides read TGCAGCGTTGAGGACAGGAACTATGGCTACACCTTC. Its protein is CSVEDRNYGYTF. The variable domain in full, completed from reference TRBV29-1 and TRBJ1-2, reads SAVISQKPSRDICQRGTSLTIQCQVDSQVTMMFWYRQQPGQSLTLIATANQGSEATYESGFVIDKFPISRPNLTFSTLTVSNMSPEDSSIYLCSVEDRNYGYTFGSGTRLTVV.

The chain carries TRBV5-4 and TRBJ2-3, with 9 positions matching TRBD2. With V trimmed by 0 bases and J by 5 bases, 4 bases remained unmatched. The CDR3 runs 15 residues. Germline loops: CDR1 SGHNT, CDR2 YYREEE (reference sequence). The CDR3 DNA reads TGTGCCAGCAGCTTGGGACTAGCGGAGGAAGATACGCAGTATTTT. It codes for CASSLGLAEEDTQYF.

The rearrangement uses TRBV5-4 and TRBJ2-1; 13 bases align to TRBD2. This CDR3 is built from 14 residues. J lost 10 bases, V lost 3 bases, and 4 bases had no gene match. CDR1 and CDR2 from the germline V gene are SGHNT and YYREEE (reference sequence). The CDR3 loop reads CASSWTSGSYEQFF. The CDR3 region has the DNA TGTGCCAGCAGCTGGACTAGCGGGAGTTACGAGCAGTTCTTC.

V usage is TRBV27 and J usage is TRBJ2-1; D call uncertain. Germline values: CDR1 MNHEY, CDR2 SMNVEV (reference sequence). The V end lost 2 bases, the J end lost 6 bases, and 8 bases lay between the germline ends. The CDR3 consists of 13 residues. CDR3 residues: CASSLGPGNEQFF. CDR3 sequence (DNA): TGTGCCAGCAGTTTAGGGCCGGGCAATGAGCAGTTCTTC.

V and J are TRBV7-8 and TRBJ2-3; D is ambiguous. With 4 bases removed from V and 3 bases from J, the gap between germline ends came to 5 bases. This CDR3 spans 12 amino acids. Germline V gene lookup returns CDR1 SGHVS and CDR2 FQNEAQ. The CDR3 protein is CASSYRTDTQYF. Written as DNA, the CDR3 is TGTGCCAGCAGCTATAGGACAGATACGCAGTATTTT.

The chain has TRBV25-1 and TRBJ1-4; D call uncertain. V was trimmed by 3 bases and J by 11 bases, leaving 4 bases between them. Germline CDR1 MGHDK, CDR2 SYGVNS. This CDR3 comprises 10 residues. The CDR3 here is CASSDGKLFF. The CDR3 DNA reads as TGTGCCAGCAGTGATGGTAAACTGTTTTTT.

This chain uses TRBV2 with TRBJ2-2; TRBD2 matches 7 bases. The V gene's germline CDR1 is SNHLY and CDR2 FYNNEI. The trim removed 7 bases at V and 1 base at J, leaving 9 bases unmatched. The CDR3 totals 16 residues. The CDR3 DNA reads TGTGCCAGCACCTTTGCCGCGGGAGAGAACACCGGGGAGCTGTTTTTT. As protein: CASTFAAGENTGELFF.